These 18 T cell receptor beta chains came from one sample sequenced in a study of cytomegalovirus exposure and HLA in healthy donors. The PCR used 60 Vbeta and 13 Jbeta primers. The repertoire was sequenced with immunoSEQ multiplex PCR; TCRdb's copy has only in-frame clones and lacks some. The sample lists about 93,000 clones, 70% to 85% occurring once. Source material: PBMCs. The receptors here all came from a middle-aged man in good health and CMV-seronegative.

This clone was seen only once. The chain carries TRBV28 and TRBJ2-7; TRBD2 matches at 8 bases. Unmatched junction bases numbered 7, after V lost 8 bases and J lost 1 base. Germline CDR1 is MDHEN and CDR2 is SYDVKM. This CDR3 is built from 14 residues. CDR3 nucleotide sequence: TGTGCCAGCTACCCCGGGACTAGGTCCTACGAGCAGTACTTC. Protein: CASYPGTRSYEQYF. Full variable domain (rest looked up from reference TRBV28 and TRBJ2-7): DVKVTQSSRYLVKRTGEKVFLECVQDMDHENMFWYRQDPGLGLRLIYFSYDVKMKEKGDIPEGYSVSREKKERFSLILESASTNQTSMYLCASYPGTRSYEQYFGPGTRLTVT.

The chain carries TRBV21-1 and TRBJ1-2; the table assigns TRBD1, which was not confirmed against the DNA. TRBV21-1 is a documented pseudogene. This CDR3 is built from 12 residues. The CDR3 DNA reads as TGTGCCAGCAGACAGGGACCGTGGGGCTACACCTTC. Its protein is CASRQGPWGYTF.

This clone was seen more than once but under ten times. The chain is built from TRBV6-5 and TRBJ1-1; D may be TRBD1 (6 bases). Germline CDR1 reads MNHEY; CDR2 reads SVGAGI. The V and J ends lost 3 bases and 7 bases respectively, with 15 bases between them. The CDR3 is 14 residues long. CDR3 nucleotide sequence: TGTGCCAGCAGTTATCCGGGGGGGGCGGGTGAAGCTTTCTTT. This gives the protein CASSYPGGAGEAFF.

CDR3 nucleotide sequence: TGTGCCAGCTCGCAATTATCGGGGTATGGCTACACCTTC. Translating it yields CASSQLSGYGYTF. This chain joins TRBV18 and TRBJ1-2, with no clear D. CDR3 length: 13 residues. CDR1 and CDR2 from the germline V gene are KGHSH and LQKENI. Trimming took off 6 bases at V and 5 bases at J, with 13 bases between the two ends.

With regard to this clone: A read error may produce the germline difference seen at one junction end. The DNA for the CDR3 is TGTGCCAGCAGCTTGGGTACCTCGAACTACGGCTACACCTTC. It yields the protein CASSLGTSNYGYTF. The V call is TRBV5-4, the J call TRBJ1-2; D gene unclear. Germline values: CDR1 SGHNT, CDR2 YYREEE (reference sequence). The CDR3 consists of 14 residues.

The chain links TRBV30 to TRBJ2-5; D call uncertain. The J call may be mistaken, given a closer DNA end match to TRBJ2-7. Germline CDR1 and CDR2: GTSNPN and SVGIG (reference sequence). The CDR3 has 12 residues. The CDR3 sequence is CAWSALGYEQYF. The CDR3 DNA is TGTGCCTGGAGTGCCCTCGGGTACGAGCAGTACTTC.

The chain combines TRBV11-3 with TRBJ2-1; 11 nucleotides align to TRBD2. The CDR3 runs to 15 residues. With 5 bases clipped from V and 3 bases from J, the junction kept 3 bases outside the gene matches. The germline gives CDR1 SGHNT, CDR2 YENEEA. CDR3 in DNA: TGTGCCAGCAGCACCGGACTAGCGGGCTACAATGAGCAGTTCTTC. Translation gives CASSTGLAGYNEQFF. Drawing the rest from reference TRBV11-3 and TRBJ2-1, the complete variable domain is EAGVVQSPRYKIIEKKQPVAFWCNPISGHNTLYWYLQNLGQGPELLIRYENEEAVDDSQLPKDRFSAERLKGVDSTLKIQPAELGDSAVYLCASSTGLAGYNEQFFGPGTRLTVL.

This clone was detected only once. V usage is TRBV11-3 and J usage is TRBJ2-1; 7 bases are a match to TRBD1. The V segment lost 3 bases and the J segment 5 bases; nucleotides outside the gene matches: 7. This CDR3 is 15 amino acids long. Looked up from germline, CDR1 is SGHNT and CDR2 is YENEEA. The CDR3 region is CASSFAGTEHNEQFF. Here the CDR3 DNA reads TGTGCCAGCAGCTTTGCCGGGACAGAACACAATGAGCAGTTCTTC.

The rearrangement uses TRBV19 and TRBJ2-7; D possibly corresponds to TRBD2 (6 bases). The CDR3 is 13 residues long. The V and J ends lost 5 bases and 2 bases respectively, with 10 bases between them. Germline V gives CDR1 LNHDA, CDR2 SQIVND (reference sequence). This CDR3 is CASSFAGTYEQYF. CDR3 sequence (DNA): TGTGCCAGTAGTTTCGCGGGAACCTACGAGCAGTACTTC. Based on the CDR3 plus reference TRBV19 and TRBJ2-7, the full variable domain is DGGITQSPKYLFRKEGQNVTLSCEQNLNHDAMYWYRQDPGQGLRLIYYSQIVNDFQKGDIAEGYSVSREKKESFPLTVTSAQKNPTAFYLCASSFAGTYEQYFGPGTRLTVT.

The chain uses TRBV4-3 and TRBJ2-7, with D maybe TRBD1 (6 bases). CDR1 LGHNA and CDR2 YSLEER come from the germline V gene. CDR3 length: 17 residues. Trimming took 0 bases from V and 4 from J, leaving 19 bases between them. For the CDR3, the DNA is TGCGCCAGCAGCCAAGATCTTTCAGGGAACAGGGCTTACGAGCAGTACTTC. Its translation is CASSQDLSGNRAYEQYF.

This chain links TRBV4-1 with TRBJ2-7; D is uncertain. Trimming left V 0 bases short and J 5 bases short, with 14 bases between. The CDR3 has 15 amino acids. Germline CDR1 MGHRA, CDR2 YSYEKL. CDR3 sequence (DNA): TGCGCCAGCAGCCAAGAATTTTCGCTGCCAGACGAGCAGTACTTC. Translation: CASSQEFSLPDEQYF.

This chain connects TRBV7-6 to TRBJ2-7; 7 positions agree with TRBD2. CDR1 and CDR2 from the germline V gene are SGHVS and FNYEAQ. V was clipped by 1 base and J by 6 bases; unmatched bases: 6. The CDR3 contains 14 residues. This CDR3 reads CASSLDITGGEQYF. In nucleotides, the CDR3 is TGTGCCAGCAGCTTAGACATTACGGGAGGCGAGCAGTACTTC. The entire variable domain, with the rest obtained from reference TRBV7-6 and TRBJ2-7, is as follows: GAGVSQSPRYKVTKRGQDVALRCDPISGHVSLYWYRQALGQGPEFLTYFNYEAQQDKSGLPNDRFSAERPEGSISTLTIQRTEQRDSAMYRCASSLDITGGEQYFGPGTRLTVT.

The chain joins TRBV11-1 to TRBJ1-1; 10 bases are shared with TRBD1. This CDR3 spans 16 amino acids. The germline V gene has CDR1 SGHAT and CDR2 FQDESV (reference sequence). V lost 5 bases, J lost 4 bases, and 10 bases stayed unmatched. In DNA, the CDR3 is TGTGCCAGCAGCCCTCAATACCGGACAGGGGGCACTGAAGCTTTCTTT. Its translation is CASSPQYRTGGTEAFF. Combining the CDR3 with reference TRBV11-1 and TRBJ1-1 gives the whole variable domain EAEVAQSPRYKITEKSQAVAFWCDPISGHATLYWYRQILGQGPELLVQFQDESVVDDSQLPKDRFSAERLKGVDSTLKIQPAELGDSAMYLCASSPQYRTGGTEAFFGQGTRLTVV.

This chain uses TRBV7-2 with TRBJ2-7; D is perhaps TRBD1 (5 bases). The CDR3 has 14 residues. CDR1 is SGHTA and CDR2 is FQGNSA in the germline V gene. Trimming cost V 3 bases and J 5 bases, with 14 bases left between them. CDR3 coding DNA: TGTGCCAGCAGCTTCGCGCAGGGTAGCAACGAGCAGTACTTC. This encodes CASSFAQGSNEQYF.

A few counts support this clone. V gene TRBV19 combines with J gene TRBJ2-1; D is possibly TRBD2 (6 bases). Between the trimmed V and J ends, which lost 5 bases and 5 bases, there was a span of 13 bases. The CDR3 is 14 residues long. Germline V gives CDR1 LNHDA, CDR2 SQIVND (reference sequence). The CDR3 DNA reads as TGTGCCAGTAGTCCGACTAGGGCTAACAATGAGCAGTTCTTC. Its translation: CASSPTRANNEQFF. Supplemented by reference TRBV19 and TRBJ2-1, the full variable domain reads DGGITQSPKYLFRKEGQNVTLSCEQNLNHDAMYWYRQDPGQGLRLIYYSQIVNDFQKGDIAEGYSVSREKKESFPLTVTSAQKNPTAFYLCASSPTRANNEQFFGPGTRLTVL.

The V and J genes are TRBV28 and TRBJ1-5; 8 bases align to TRBD1. Germline CDR1 is MDHEN and CDR2 is SYDVKM. The ends lost 5 bases at V and 3 bases at J; junction bases unmatched: 9. There are 16 residues in the CDR3. The CDR3 loop reads CASSPRTGLSNQPQHF. The CDR3 coding sequence is TGTGCCAGCAGTCCTAGGACAGGGCTTTCCAATCAGCCCCAGCATTTT.

This clone has just a few counts. This chain joins TRBV7-2 and TRBJ2-1, with D unresolved. V was trimmed by 6 bases and J by 6 bases, leaving 15 bases between them. Germline CDR1 is SGHTA and CDR2 is FQGNSA. The CDR3 runs to 14 residues. As DNA, the CDR3 is TGTGCCAGCAGTTCCCCCGGGTTCCGCAATGAGCAGTTCTTC. Amino acids: CASSSPGFRNEQFF.

This clone was picked up a small number of times. Here the CDR3 DNA reads TGTGCCAGCAGCTTCCCCGATATAACAGGCATCTATGGCTACACCTTC. Protein: CASSFPDITGIYGYTF. The rearrangement uses TRBV5-5 and TRBJ1-2; TRBD1 might be the D (5 bases). Trimming took 2 bases from V and 4 from J, leaving 18 bases between them. The germline V gene has CDR1 SGHKS and CDR2 YYEKEE (reference sequence). The CDR3 has 16 residues.